This is a list of T cell receptor beta chains from one sample in a study of cytomegalovirus exposure and HLA in healthy donors. This table comes from immunoSEQ multiplex PCR, and its TCRdb copy is limited to in-frame clones, with some not included. The table records fewer than 200,000 clones, roughly 77% of them present only once. Material for sequencing was PBMCs. The source of these receptors is a man in his forties in good health and CMV-seropositive. Each CDR3 is given with its conserved first and last residue. The order of the fields is clone size, D gene, V gene, J gene, CDR3 protein, CDR3 DNA. A D gene is named only where the DNA matches it firmly. Only part of the rows carry a size: once, few, many, or a class if the clone is expanded.

>few|TRBD1|TRBV5-6|TRBJ2-1
CASSFAGLLGTGAYNEQFF
TGTGCCAGCAGCTTCGCCGGCCTTCTCGGGACAGGGGCCTACAATGAGCAGTTCTTC
>.|.|TRBV4-2|TRBJ2-2
CASSQGGSSTGELFF
TGTGCCAGCAGCCAAGGAGGATCGAGCACCGGGGAGCTGTTTTTT
>.|TRBD1|TRBV2|TRBJ2-3
CASSDWQGARYTQYF
TGTGCCAGCAGTGACTGGCAGGGGGCGCGATATACGCAGTATTTT
>.|TRBD1|TRBV25-1|TRBJ2-1
CAIPPHRRGPINEQFF
TGTGCCATCCCCCCTCATCGTAGGGGGCCGATTAATGAGCAGTTCTTC
>.|.|TRBV28|TRBJ1-4
CASSPDSLNEKLFF
TGTGCCAGCAGTCCGGACAGTCTTAATGAAAAACTGTTTTTT
>.|.|TRBV10-3|TRBJ1-1
CAISELASLDTEAFF
TGTGCCATCAGTGAGTTAGCGTCCCTAGACACTGAAGCTTTCTTT
>.|TRBD1|TRBV28|TRBJ2-1
CASSLGDRDSNEQFF
TGTGCCAGCAGTTTAGGCGACCGGGACAGCAATGAGCAGTTCTTC
>.|TRBD1|TRBV6-5|TRBJ1-2
CASSRGQGEYGYTF
TGTGCCAGCAGTCGCGGACAGGGAGAATATGGCTACACCTTC
>.|TRBD1|TRBV13|TRBJ1-1
CASRQGAPRNTEAFF
TGTGCCAGCAGACAGGGGGCGCCCCGGAACACTGAAGCTTTCTTT
>.|TRBD1|TRBV15|TRBJ1-2
CATSRDKGARDGYTF
TGCGCCACCAGCAGAGATAAGGGGGCGCGGGATGGCTACACCTTC
>.|.|TRBV25-1|TRBJ2-7
CASSKGGPNSYEQYF
TGTGCCAGCAGTAAAGGGGGACCCAACTCCTACGAGCAGTACTTC
>.|TRBD1|TRBV6-5|TRBJ2-7
CASSNTGTEVYEQYF
TGTGCCAGCAGTAACACCGGGACAGAAGTCTACGAGCAGTACTTC
>few|TRBD2|TRBV5-4|TRBJ2-5
CASSWDPTSGIQETQYF
TGTGCCAGCAGCTGGGACCCGACTAGCGGGATCCAAGAGACCCAGTACTTC
>.|.|TRBV18|TRBJ2-7
CASSPGTLALYEQYF
TGTGCCAGCTCACCGGGGACTCTCGCCCTCTACGAGCAGTACTTC
>.|TRBD1|TRBV5-1|TRBJ2-5
CASSSGQVKETQYF
TGCGCCAGCAGCTCCGGACAGGTAAAAGAGACCCAGTACTTC
>.|.|TRBV21-1|TRBJ2-5
CASSRIDRDQETQYF
TGTGCCAGCAGCCGGATAGACAGGGACCAAGAGACCCAGTACTTC
>.|TRBD1|TRBV19|TRBJ2-3
CASSGQGWDTQYF
TGTGCCAGTAGCGGACAGGGCTGGGATACGCAGTATTTT
>few|.|TRBV7-8|TRBJ2-3
CASRGLASTDTQYF
TGTGCCAGCAGAGGACTCGCTAGCACAGATACGCAGTATTTT
>.|.|TRBV15|TRBJ2-7
CATSRGPSEQYF
TGTGCCACCAGCAGAGGGCCTTCGGAGCAGTACTTC
>.|.|TRBV27|TRBJ2-4
CASTTSDRPVGKNIQYF
TGTGCCAGCACCACTTCCGACAGACCCGTTGGCAAAAACATTCAGTACTTC
>.|TRBD1|TRBV19|TRBJ2-7
CASSQQGAYEQYF
TGTGCCAGTTCACAACAGGGGGCCTACGAGCAGTACTTC
>.|TRBD1|TRBV5-1|TRBJ2-6
CASSLQGAGANVLTF
TGCGCCAGCAGCTTACAGGGGGCTGGGGCCAACGTCCTGACTTTC
>.|.|TRBV6-5|TRBJ1-4
CASSYSSGRTNEKLFF
TGTGCCAGCAGTTACTCGAGTGGGAGGACTAATGAAAAACTGTTTTTT
>.|TRBD1|TRBV7-2|TRBJ2-4
CASSQGQGAQNIQYF
TGTGCCAGCAGTCAAGGACAGGGGGCCCAAAACATTCAGTACTTC
>.|.|TRBV6-1|TRBJ2-7
CASSEAHRQDDLRKQYF
TGTGCCAGCAGTGAAGCCCACCGACAGGATGACTTACGAAAGCAGTACTTC
>.|TRBD2|TRBV9|TRBJ2-3
CASSVGTSGSGTQYF
TGTGCCAGCAGCGTAGGGACTAGCGGATCAGGTACGCAGTATTTT
>once|TRBD1|TRBV7-8|TRBJ2-5
CASSPGTGPQETQYF
TGTGCCAGCAGTCCCGGGACAGGGCCCCAAGAGACCCAGTACTTC
>.|.|TRBV2|TRBJ2-1
CASSGQGYNEQFF
TGTGCCAGCAGTGGTCAGGGCTACAATGAGCAGTTCTTC
>.|.|TRBV5-6|TRBJ2-3
CASSLLQGSTDTQYF
TGTGCCAGCAGCTTGCTCCAGGGGAGCACAGATACGCAGTATTTT
>.|.|TRBV4-3|TRBJ2-7
CASSRQNSPYEQYF
TGCGCCAGCAGCCGACAGAACAGTCCCTACGAGCAGTACTTC
>.|TRBD2|TRBV28|TRBJ2-7
CASRAPSGRGEQYF
TGTGCCAGCAGAGCCCCTAGCGGGAGGGGCGAGCAGTACTTC
>few|TRBD1|TRBV6-5|TRBJ1-2
CASTSPGQGLGGYTF
TGTGCCAGCACTTCGCCGGGACAGGGTCTCGGTGGCTACACCTTC
>.|TRBD2|TRBV7-6|TRBJ2-7
CASSFLGGASEQYF
TGTGCCAGCAGCTTCCTCGGGGGGGCATCCGAGCAGTACTTC
>.|TRBD1|TRBV12-5|TRBJ2-2
CASGLDPKRTGEGIGELFF
TGTGCTAGTGGTTTGGACCCGAAACGGACAGGGGAAGGGATCGGGGAGCTGTTTTTT
>.|TRBD1|TRBV6-5|TRBJ2-7
CASSYSRTGTYEQYF
TGTGCCAGCAGTTACTCAAGGACAGGGACCTACGAGCAGTACTTC
>once|TRBD2|TRBV19|TRBJ2-1
CASRREGYNEQFF
TGTGCCAGTAGGCGGGAGGGGTACAATGAGCAGTTCTTC
>few|.|TRBV5-5|TRBJ2-7
CASSLAQGTLSYEQYF
TGTGCCAGCAGTTTGGCCCAGGGCACTCTCTCCTACGAGCAGTACTTC
>.|.|TRBV4-1|TRBJ2-1
CASSRIGGSGLMGEQFF
TGCGCCAGCAGCCGCATCGGAGGGTCAGGGCTGATGGGTGAGCAGTTCTTC
>.|.|TRBV4-1|TRBJ2-4
CASSQGRGYIQYF
TGCGCCAGCAGCCAAGGCCGGGGTTACATTCAGTACTTC
>.|TRBD1|TRBV5-1|TRBJ2-1
CASSPDRGTEQFF
TGCGCCAGCAGCCCGGACAGGGGGACTGAGCAGTTCTTC
>.|TRBD2|TRBV7-9|TRBJ2-5
CASSPGTSGETQYF
TGTGCCAGCAGCCCGGGGACTAGCGGGGAGACCCAGTACTTC
>.|TRBD2|TRBV10-3|TRBJ2-5
CAISERGAGGGAEETQYF
TGTGCCATCAGTGAGCGGGGGGCCGGCGGGGGGGCTGAGGAGACCCAGTACTTC
>.|.|TRBV13|TRBJ2-7
CASSLYRHYEQYF
TGTGCCAGCAGCTTATACAGGCACTACGAGCAGTACTTC
>once|.|TRBV28|TRBJ2-2
CASSPQGYSTGELFF
TGTGCCAGCAGTCCCCAGGGGTATAGCACCGGGGAGCTGTTTTTT
>.|TRBD1|TRBV7-9|TRBJ1-6
CASSLGDRGPNGDNSPLHF
TGTGCCAGCAGCTTAGGGGACAGGGGGCCAAACGGCGATAATTCACCCCTCCACTTT
>.|TRBD2|TRBV7-2|TRBJ2-7
CASSRRLAGGTYEQYF
TGTGCCAGCAGCCGCCGACTAGCGGGAGGTACCTACGAGCAGTACTTC
>few|.|TRBV15|TRBJ1-2
CATSREGGLYGYTF
TGTGCCACCAGCAGAGAAGGCGGATTATATGGCTACACCTTC
>.|TRBD1|TRBV7-9|TRBJ2-1
CASSLATGTGGDEQFF
TGTGCCAGCAGCTTAGCGACCGGGACAGGGGGCGATGAGCAGTTCTTC
>.|.|TRBV6-1|TRBJ1-6
CASSELGDNYNSPLHF
TGTGCCAGCAGTGAACTGGGGGACAATTATAATTCACCCCTCCACTTT
>.|TRBD1|TRBV6-6|TRBJ2-7
CASTSDRVGYEQYF
TGTGCCAGCACCTCTGACAGGGTTGGGTACGAGCAGTACTTC